This TCR beta chain was sequenced for a study of cytomegalovirus exposure and HLA in healthy donors. Details on this clone: As yet, its antigen is unknown.

The study, taken as a whole, reports: TCR beta chains numbering approximately 150 were designated cytomegalovirus-associated. An analysis done earlier found most TCR beta V segments productive about 87% or about 30% of the time.

Primers: 60 Vbeta forward and 13 Jbeta reverse. The data were produced by immunoSEQ multiplex PCR, yet TCRdb's version contains in-frame clones alone and is incomplete. The repertoire consists of roughly 180,000 clones, with roughly 74% occurring once and the leading ten covering approximately 2.6%. V dropped 0 bases and J dropped 3 bases, with 11 bases sitting between them. The CDR3 covers 14 residues. Per germline, CDR1 GTSNPN and CDR2 SVGIG (reference sequence). The source material was PBMCs. This sequence was found in a female donor in good health and CMV-seronegative. The chain joins TRBV30 to TRBJ2-5, with a weak D call TRBD2 (6 bases). As DNA, the CDR3 is TGTGCCTGGAGTGTCGCGGGATCAAAAGAGACCCAGTACTTC. It is translated as CAWSVAGSKETQYF.